These 5 T cell receptor beta chains were all obtained from the same sample, sequenced in a study of blood T cells in healthy people across ages. For the second PCR, which ran for about 7 to 11 cycles, a sample-barcoded 5' primer and a J-beta primer mix were used. TCRdb called the 5' RACE reads again in MiXCR, with one record for every CDR3 protein. The sample includes some 860,000 distinct CDR3 sequences, about 56% of them seen just once. Sequencing was performed on blood. The receptors originated from a middle-aged man in good health.

V usage is TRBV7-2 and J usage is TRBJ1-2; D gene ambiguous. Germline V gene data show CDR1 as SGHTA and CDR2 as FQGNSA. Trimming removed 2 bases from V and 4 bases from J, with 11 bases in between. The CDR3 spans 14 residues. The CDR3 reads CASSLSQPSYGYTF. The CDR3 region has the DNA TGTGCCAGCAGCTTATCCCAGCCTTCCTATGGCTACACCTTC.

This clonotype was seen a single time. The chain has TRBV20-1 and TRBJ1-2; D uncertain. Trimming cost V 0 bases and J 6 bases, with 23 bases left between them. Germline loops: CDR1 DFQATT, CDR2 SNEGSKA (reference sequence). The CDR3 covers 17 residues. CDR3 residues: CSARDWKESGKLDGYTF. The CDR3 region has the DNA TGCAGTGCTAGAGATTGGAAGGAGTCGGGGAAGTTGGATGGCTACACCTTC.

This clonotype was detected a few times. The gene calls are TRBV5-1 and TRBJ2-7; tentatively, D is TRBD2 (5 bases). With 1 base removed from V and 0 bases from J, the gap between germline ends came to 14 bases. This CDR3 region has 16 residues. Germline CDR1 reads SGHRS; CDR2 reads YFSETQ. CDR3 sequence (DNA): TGCGCCAGCAGCTTGCGGGATCCTCGCAGCTCCTACGAGCAGTACTTC. Protein product: CASSLRDPRSSYEQYF. The entire variable domain, with the rest obtained from reference TRBV5-1 and TRBJ2-7, is as follows: KAGVTQTPRYLIKTRGQQVTLSCSPISGHRSVSWYQQTPGQGLQFLFEYFSETQRNKGNFPGRFSGRQFSNSRSEMNVSTLELGDSALYLCASSLRDPRSSYEQYFGPGTRLTVT.

This chain connects TRBV12-3 or TRBV12-4 to TRBJ2-7; D remains unclear. CDR3 length equals 12 residues. The germline V and J ends were trimmed by 7 bases and 2 bases, with 9 bases remaining between them. CDR3 coding DNA: TGTGCCAGCATGGTACAGACCTACGAGCAGTACTTC. This codes for CASMVQTYEQYF.

This chain uses TRBV11-2 with TRBJ2-1; 12 nucleotides match TRBD2. With 5 bases clipped from V and 1 base from J, the junction kept 9 bases outside the gene matches. The CDR3 runs to 18 residues. Germline V CDR1 and CDR2: SGHAT, FQNNGV. CDR3 sequence: CASSLTTSGGGSYNEQFF. In DNA form, the CDR3 reads TGTGCCAGCAGCCTGACGACTAGCGGGGGAGGGTCCTACAATGAGCAGTTCTTC.